This T cell receptor (beta chain) came from a study of T-cell reconstitution after alpha-beta-depleted transplantation in children. General study findings and limits: Counts and diversity of T cells one year after transplant came mostly from newly produced T cells. Expanded graft clones, several hundred of them, were reportedly the source of alpha-beta T cells about two months after transplant. There were some patients whose high TCRbeta diversity at day 60 came from surviving recipient T cells and thymic progenitors.

This clonotype appeared many times. Its antigen is currently unknown. V was clipped by 1 base and J by 4 bases, with 10 bases between them. The CDR3 runs 14 residues. The TCRbeta library was prepared with unique molecular identifiers. TCRdb independently ran MiXCR on the PCR reads; one entry per CDR3 protein. The sample lists roughly 340,000 distinct CDR3 sequences, roughly 15% occurring once. The chain uses TRBV12-3 or TRBV12-4 and TRBJ1-1, with D possibly matching TRBD1 (5 bases). The sequence was obtained from a male patient under 10 years old who had a stem cell transplant for acute lymphoblastic leukemia, so the T cells may come from the graft donor. The sequencing used PBMCs, mostly from graft donor cells, collected 360 days after TCRalphabeta/CD19-depleted stem cell transplant. The CDR3 sequence: CASSLGGSPTEAFF. CDR3 sequence (DNA): TGTGCCAGCAGTTTAGGGGGCTCCCCCACTGAAGCTTTCTTT.